The T cell receptor beta chain described here comes from a study of blood T cells in healthy people across ages (dated by TCRdb to 2015 to 2017). Study-level background: Template switching captured roughly one uniquely barcoded TCR beta cDNA molecule per two T cells in model experiments. Using deep sequencing normalized with unique cDNA molecular identifiers, the study measured how TCR beta repertoire diversity changes with age. Donors were grouped into four age groups: young (average approximately 15 years), middle-aged (about 40), aged (around 60) and long-lived (over 80). To avoid experimental bias, donors of different ages were randomly spread across the sequencing lanes. Two additional independent replicas of 1 million unique cDNA reads from the same blood draw were analyzed for two donors (one aged 18 to 30 and one aged 80 or older).

CDR1 and CDR2 are read off the germline V gene as MDHEN and SYDVKM. From its cysteine to its phenylalanine, the CDR3 spans 14 amino acids. The only DNA kept is the CDR3, 42 bases in frame from the first base. V loses 5 bases, J loses 0 bases, and the germline ends lie 11 bases apart. Libraries were made using 5' RACE. Sequencer: Illumina HiSeq 2500. The second PCR ran for roughly 6 to 11 cycles and used a J-beta primer mix along with a sample-barcoded 5' primer. Each TCR beta cDNA molecule received a unique molecular identifier from a template-switch 5' adaptor carrying 12 random nucleotides. Each sample yielded at least 3 million CDR3-containing paired-end reads. First-strand cDNA was synthesized from all RNA with the Mint cDNA synthesis kit, primed by a TRBC-specific oligonucleotide. Following uracil-DNA glycosylase treatment, a first 18-cycle PCR with universal primers M1SS and BC2_uni_R was performed on all cDNA. The study's processing was this. Each sample was normalized by randomly selecting 1 million high-quality reads, each carrying a distinct molecular identifier. Instead of being binned into consensus sequences, reads with shared molecular identifiers were discarded. MiTCR, with a Q25 quality threshold and the strictest error-elimination algorithm, was used for CDR3 identification, clonotype clustering and error correction. A nonparametric unseen species model with Euler transformation was used to estimate a lower bound on total TCR beta diversity. TCRdb reworked the public reads: Q25 trimming with fastp, MiXCR clone assembly, productive beta chains retained. A single entry per CDR3 protein holds the most common genes and DNA from its merged rows. It is TCRdb's table, rather than the study itself, that gives the V and J calls and clone size. The table for this sample lists around 1.5 million distinct CDR3 sequences; around 42% of them were counted only once. The leading ten clones occupy around 8% of the sample.

General conclusions and limits of the study: Conclusive comparison of naive and antigen-experienced compartments was prevented by the profiling of bulk unsorted PBMCs. The percentage of naive T cells measured by flow cytometry correlated strongly with observed TCR beta diversity. Because donor CMV infection status was unknown, age-related changes in expanded clonotypes were potentially confounded. As age increased, observed TCR beta diversity per million T cells dropped in a roughly linear way, and a significant reduction was already evident by age roughly 40. Compared with the aged group, the long-lived group had more naive CD4+ T cells, fewer expanded clones and increased TCR diversity, a pattern suggesting age selection. Estimates of total diversity based on one million sequenced T cells were considered lower bounds and underestimates.

The 39 donors, aged about 6 to 100 years, were systemically healthy Caucasian individuals from Russia. Each donor gave approximately 9.4 milliliters of peripheral blood, drawn into EDTA-treated Vacutainer tubes. Ficoll-Paque density-gradient centrifugation was used to isolate PBMCs, with at least 7 million obtained per sample. Total RNA was extracted from PBMCs with Trizol reagent, with at least 6 micrograms obtained per sample. For every donor, an aliquot of PBMCs went through flow cytometry to measure the percentages of naive CD45RAhigh/CD27high T cells. Ten or more counts support this clonotype. Its antigen specificity is not known. No qualities accompany the bases; no much larger clone lies one base away.

Sequencing input: blood. The receptor chain draws on TRBV28 and TRBJ2-7; TRBD1 is a weak D gene call, 6 bases matching. This clonotype was obtained from a woman aged 18-29 years in good health. The nucleotides are TGTGCCAGCAGTCGACAGGCGAGCTCCTACGAGCAGTACTTC. Its product reads: CASSRQASSYEQYF.